The table lists the clone carrying this T cell receptor (beta chain) with a few counts. CDR1 is SGHTA and CDR2 is FQGNSA in the germline V gene. This CDR3 contains 18 residues. V was pared by 2 bases and J by 7 bases, with 23 bases between. The entry originates in a study of blood T cell repertoires in COVID-19. Produced via immunoSEQ multiplex PCR; TCRdb's table is partial and in-frame only. The sample shows some 64,000 clones, roughly 70% of them seen only once. This clonotype was obtained from a woman in her sixties who had been exposed to COVID-19. The chain joins TRBV7-2 to TRBJ2-2, with a weak D call TRBD1 (5 bases). Sequenced sample: PBMCs or T cells enriched from blood (not recorded which). CDR3 DNA: TGTGCCAGCAGCTTATCAGGGCGCGTTGGCTCTCGCTACGGGGAGCTGTTTTTT. Residues: CASSLSGRVGSRYGELFF.